These 21 T cell receptor beta chains were all obtained from the same sample, sequenced in a study of molecular identifiers for immune sequencing clone quantification. Using its own MiXCR run on the PCR reads, TCRdb lists one record per CDR3 protein. The sample shows over 70,000 distinct CDR3 sequences, approximately 25% of them seen only once. Sequencing used naive CD8+ T cells from blood, with Jurkat cell RNA spiked in. The subset denotes: FACS-sorted CD8+CD4-CCR7+CD45RA+ naive T cells. The receptor set was obtained from a human donor in good health. Some libraries in this study had Jurkat cell RNA spiked in.

V is TRBV15 and J is TRBJ1-5, with D hard to call. This CDR3 has 15 residues. Per the germline V gene, CDR1 is LNHNV and CDR2 is YYDKDF (reference sequence). Trimming took 0 bases from V and 4 from J, leaving 10 bases between them. The chain's CDR3 is CATSRDLGRNQPQHF. As DNA, the CDR3 is TGTGCCACCAGCAGAGATCTGGGCAGAAATCAGCCCCAGCATTTT.

The gene calls are TRBV15 and TRBJ2-7, with 10 bases lining up with TRBD1. CDR1 is LNHNV and CDR2 is YYDKDF in the germline V gene (reference sequence). This CDR3 is 14 amino acids long. The V segment lost 1 base and the J segment 4 bases; nucleotides outside the gene matches: 1. The chain's CDR3 is CATSRGQGAYEQYF. As DNA, the CDR3 is TGTGCCACCAGCAGAGGACAGGGGGCTTACGAGCAGTACTTC.

This clonotype was observed a single time. The V call is TRBV30, the J call TRBJ2-5; D remains unclear. The CDR3 has 10 residues. Trimming cost V 2 bases and J 4 bases, with 2 bases left between them. Per the germline V gene, CDR1 is GTSNPN and CDR2 is SVGIG (reference sequence). CDR3 nucleotides: TGTGCCTGGAGTCGAGAGACCCAGTACTTC. As protein: CAWSRETQYF.

Note on this clonotype: Being one base from a much bigger clone, this may be a read error. The CDR3 ends on some other residue instead of the conserved phenylalanine or tryptophan, so this is likely a read error. The rearrangement joins TRBV4-3 to TRBJ2-7; tentative D call: TRBD1 (6 bases). Trimming left V 8 bases short and J 0 bases short, with 11 bases between. Per the germline V gene, CDR1 is LGHNA and CDR2 is YSLEER. The CDR3 is 13 amino acids. This CDR3 reads CASAEDSSYEQYY. CDR3 DNA sequence: TGCGCCAGCGCGGAGGACAGCTCCTACGAGCAGTACTAC.

The chain employs TRBV3-1 and TRBJ2-7, with TRBD2 identical over 7 bases. CDR3 length: 15 amino acids. The J segment lost 4 bases and the V segment lost 1 base, leaving 7 bases of the junction unmatched. Germline V CDR1 and CDR2: LGHDT, YNNKEL (reference sequence). CDR3 sequence reads: CASSQVGGREYEQYF. Written as DNA, the CDR3 is TGTGCCAGCAGCCAAGTGGGCGGGAGAGAGTACGAGCAGTACTTC.

This clonotype was detected only a few times. One junction end disagrees with the germline gene, perhaps due to a read error. The V and J genes are TRBV29-1 and TRBJ2-2, with D tentatively TRBD1 (5 bases). Germline CDR1 and CDR2: SQVTM and ANQGSEA. The CDR3 length is 13 residues. This chain's CDR3 is CSATTENAGELFF. The CDR3 DNA sequence: TGCAGCGCCACGACAGAGAACGCCGGGGAGCTGTTTTTT.

This clonotype was picked up many times. The CDR3 loop reads CASSPSQGEQNEKLFF. CDR3 DNA sequence: TGTGCCAGCAGCCCCTCACAGGGAGAACAGAATGAAAAACTGTTTTTT. The genes are TRBV13 and TRBJ1-4; a weak D match, TRBD1 (6 bases). V shed 5 bases and J shed 5 bases, with 18 bases lying between them. Germline CDR1 is PRHDT and CDR2 is FYEKMQ (reference sequence). The CDR3 runs 16 residues.

There are a few counts of this clonotype. V usage is TRBV27 and J usage is TRBJ1-2, with 10 bases identical to TRBD1. With 7 bases clipped from V and 0 bases from J, the junction kept 26 bases outside the gene matches. CDR1 MNHEY and CDR2 SMNVEV come from the germline V gene (reference sequence). This CDR3 is built from 22 residues. The CDR3 reads CASTASLDRGGGRGLPNYGYTF. CDR3 nucleotide sequence: TGTGCCAGCACCGCCTCCCTGGACAGGGGGGGTGGAAGGGGACTACCTAACTATGGCTACACCTTC.

The table lists this clonotype with many counts. V gene TRBV25-1 combines with J gene TRBJ1-1; tentatively, D is TRBD1 (6 bases). Per germline, CDR1 MGHDK and CDR2 SYGVNS. The CDR3 consists of 17 residues. Trimming took 4 bases from V and 0 from J, leaving 18 bases between them. The CDR3 sequence: CASSAVQGGLLNTEAFF. CDR3 sequence (DNA): TGTGCCAGCAGTGCAGTCCAAGGGGGACTATTGAACACTGAAGCTTTCTTT.

This clonotype appeared many times. The J gene is TRBJ2-3, the V gene TRBV5-1; the D gene is possibly TRBD1 (6 bases). The CDR3 has 15 amino acids. V was clipped by 1 base and J by 2 bases, with 11 bases between them. CDR1 and CDR2 (germline): SGHRS, YFSETQ. CDR3 sequence reads: CASSLYSGDTDTQYF. In DNA form, the CDR3 reads TGCGCCAGCAGCTTGTACTCAGGGGACACAGATACGCAGTATTTT.

In regard to this clonotype: This may be a read error: a much more frequent sequence differs by one nucleotide. The chain is built from TRBV29-1 and TRBJ1-1; no reliable D call. This CDR3 has 13 residues. The ends were cut back, 6 bases at V and 3 bases at J, with 14 bases in the middle. The germline CDR1 and CDR2 sequences are SQVTM and ANQGSEA. CDR3 nucleotide sequence: TGCAGCGTCCGGCCAGCCACATACACTGAAGCTTTCTTT. Its translation is CSVRPATYTEAFF. The entire variable domain, with the rest obtained from reference TRBV29-1 and TRBJ1-1, is as follows: SAVISQKPSRDICQRGTSLTIQCQVDSQVTMMFWYRQQPGQSLTLIATANQGSEATYESGFVIDKFPISRPNLTFSTLTVSNMSPEDSSIYLCSVRPATYTEAFFGQGTRLTVV.

The chain employs TRBV3-1 and TRBJ2-5; 7 nucleotides agree with TRBD1. The CDR3 has 15 residues. The V gene end was trimmed by 6 bases and the J gene end by 4 bases; junction bases not matched to a gene: 11. Germline CDR1 and CDR2: LGHDT and YNNKEL (reference sequence). DNA for the CDR3: TGTGCCAGCAGTTCACCCACAGGGGTTGGAGAGACCCAGTACTTC. Protein sequence: CASSSPTGVGETQYF.

This clonotype appeared many times. The chain employs TRBV4-2 and TRBJ2-3; TRBD2 aligns across 7 bases. V dropped 5 bases and J dropped 5; count of bases not matched to a gene: 10. The CDR3 runs 15 residues. CDR1 is LGHNA, CDR2 YNFKEQ, per germline. CDR3 DNA sequence: TGTGCCAGCAGCGACGGAGGACTAGGTCTAGATACGCAGTATTTT. Translation: CASSDGGLGLDTQYF.

Points on this clonotype: Being one base from a much bigger clone, this may be a read error. The chain employs TRBV6-2 or TRBV6-3 and TRBJ1-5; D unclear. The CDR3 totals 13 residues. Trimming pared 5 bases from V and 7 bases from J, leaving 12 bases between. Germline-derived CDR1 and CDR2 are MNHEY and SVGEGT. In DNA, the CDR3 is TGTGCCAGCAGTCACGGACCCAGGCAGCCCCAGCATTTT. Translation: CASSHGPRQPQHF.

This clonotype was seen ten or more times. The chain carries TRBV6-5 and TRBJ2-5; tentative D call: TRBD1 (6 bases). The CDR3 has 14 residues. Per germline, CDR1 MNHEY and CDR2 SVGAGI. The V end lost 5 bases, the J end lost 3 bases, and 13 bases lay between the germline ends. The CDR3 sequence: CASSPTGGEETQYF. The CDR3 DNA reads TGTGCCAGCAGTCCGACAGGAGGAGAAGAGACCCAGTACTTC.

This clonotype was seen a few times. The gene calls are TRBV6-5 and TRBJ2-7; D may be TRBD1 or TRBD2 (6 bases each). CDR1 and CDR2 from the germline V gene are MNHEY and SVGAGI. CDR3 length equals 14 residues. V was pared by 3 bases and J by 3 bases, with 12 bases between. The CDR3: CASSYGGPLYEQYF. The CDR3 DNA is TGTGCCAGCAGTTATGGGGGGCCCCTCTACGAGCAGTACTTC.

This clonotype has just one count. One end of the junction is discordant with germline, which a read error may explain. The chain has TRBV4-2 and TRBJ2-7, with no clear D. The CDR3 length is 12 residues. Germline V CDR1 and CDR2: LGHNA, YNFKEQ. CDR3 region: CASRQDSYEQYF. CDR3 nucleotides: TGTGCCAGCCGCCAAGACTCATACGAGCAGTACTTC.

This clonotype occurred once. A single base separates this from a much larger clone, so it may be a read error. Because it lacks the conserved phenylalanine or tryptophan at the end, this CDR3 is likely a read error. CDR3 sequence: CAWSPSRDTQYS. As DNA, the CDR3 is TGTGCCTGGAGTCCAAGTCGGGATACGCAGTATTCT. The chain couples TRBV30 to TRBJ2-3; D not resolved. The CDR3 length is 12 residues. V was pared by 2 bases and J by 6 bases, with 9 bases between. Germline assignment: CDR1 GTSNPN and CDR2 SVGIG (reference sequence).

About this clonotype: A read error is possible here, since a much larger clone lies one base away. CDR3 amino acids: CASTESVGDEAFF. Here the CDR3 DNA reads TGTGCCAGCACCGAAAGCGTGGGGGATGAAGCTTTCTTT. The V gene is TRBV7-3, the J gene TRBJ1-1; the D gene is possibly TRBD1 (5 bases). CDR1 is SGHTA, CDR2 FQGTGA, per germline. Trimming cost V 7 bases and J 7 bases, with 16 bases left between them. The CDR3 has 13 residues.

This clonotype was observed a handful of times. The chain carries TRBV12-3 or TRBV12-4 and TRBJ2-5, with 10 bases that match TRBD2. This CDR3 contains 19 residues. V was pared by 3 bases and J by 2 bases, with 15 bases of the junction left unmatched. The CDR3 protein is CASSFSGPSGLANQETQYF. The CDR3 coding sequence is TGTGCCAGCAGTTTTTCTGGGCCCTCGGGACTAGCGAATCAAGAGACCCAGTACTTC.

Comment on this clonotype: This may be a read error: a much more frequent sequence differs by one nucleotide. The chain is built from TRBV4-2 and TRBJ2-3; unclear D gene. The germline V and J ends were trimmed by 1 base and 4 bases, with 15 bases remaining between them. There are 16 residues in the CDR3. CDR1 and CDR2 (germline): LGHNA, YNFKEQ. The CDR3 region is CASSQARYFGADTQYF. Written as DNA, the CDR3 is TGTGCCAGCAGCCAAGCTCGCTATTTTGGGGCAGATACGCAGTATTTT.